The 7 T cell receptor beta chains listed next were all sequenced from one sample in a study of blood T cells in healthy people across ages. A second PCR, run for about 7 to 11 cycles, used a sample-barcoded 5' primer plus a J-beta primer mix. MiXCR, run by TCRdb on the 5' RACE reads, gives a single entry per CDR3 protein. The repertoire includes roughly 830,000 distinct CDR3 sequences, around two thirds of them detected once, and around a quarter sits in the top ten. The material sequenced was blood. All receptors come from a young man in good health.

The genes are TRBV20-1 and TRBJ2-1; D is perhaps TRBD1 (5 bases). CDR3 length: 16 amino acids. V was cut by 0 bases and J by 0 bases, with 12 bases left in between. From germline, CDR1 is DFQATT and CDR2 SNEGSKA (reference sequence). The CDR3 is CSARDLQGYSYNEQFF. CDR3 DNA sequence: TGCAGTGCTAGAGATTTGCAGGGCTACTCCTACAATGAGCAGTTCTTC.

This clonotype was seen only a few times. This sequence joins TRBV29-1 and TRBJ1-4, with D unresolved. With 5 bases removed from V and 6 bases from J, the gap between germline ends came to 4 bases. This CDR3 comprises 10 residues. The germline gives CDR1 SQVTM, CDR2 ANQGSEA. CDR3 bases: TGCAGCGTTCGAGATGAAAAACTGTTTTTT. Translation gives CSVRDEKLFF.

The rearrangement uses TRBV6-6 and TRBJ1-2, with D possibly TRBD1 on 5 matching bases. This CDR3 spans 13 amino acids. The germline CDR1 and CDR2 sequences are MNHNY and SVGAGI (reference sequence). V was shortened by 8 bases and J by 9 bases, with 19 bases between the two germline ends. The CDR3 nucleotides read TGTGCCAGCCTCATACCCAATGACAGTCGCTACACCTTC. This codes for CASLIPNDSRYTF.

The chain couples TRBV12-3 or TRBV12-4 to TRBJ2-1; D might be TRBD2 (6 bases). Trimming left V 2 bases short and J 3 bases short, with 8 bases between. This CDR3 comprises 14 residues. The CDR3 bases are TGTGCCAGCAGTTTAACTAGCCGCTACAATGAGCAGTTCTTC. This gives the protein CASSLTSRYNEQFF.

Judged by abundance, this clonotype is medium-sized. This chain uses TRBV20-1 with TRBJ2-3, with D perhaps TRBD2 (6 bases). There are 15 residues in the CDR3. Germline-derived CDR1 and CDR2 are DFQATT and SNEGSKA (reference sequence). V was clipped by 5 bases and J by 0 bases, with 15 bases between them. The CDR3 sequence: CSASPGGVSTDTQYF. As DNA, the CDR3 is TGCAGTGCTTCCCCCGGCGGGGTTAGCACAGATACGCAGTATTTT.

The DNA of the CDR3 is TGTGCCACCAGTGCGGCTAGCGGAAAAAACATTCAGTACTTC. Translated, it gives CATSAASGKNIQYF. The chain recombines TRBV24-1 with TRBJ2-4, with 7 bases identical to TRBD2. Germline trimming cut 5 bases from V and 4 bases from J; bases unmatched to any gene: 4. Germline loops: CDR1 KGHDR, CDR2 SFDVKD. The CDR3 is made up of 14 amino acids.

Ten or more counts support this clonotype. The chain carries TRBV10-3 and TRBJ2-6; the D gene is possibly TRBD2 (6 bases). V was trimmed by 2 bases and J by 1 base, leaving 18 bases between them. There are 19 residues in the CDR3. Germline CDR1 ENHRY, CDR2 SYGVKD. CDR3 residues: CAISENLQRADSGANVLTF. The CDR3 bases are TGTGCCATCAGTGAGAATTTGCAGCGGGCGGATTCTGGGGCCAACGTCCTGACTTTC.